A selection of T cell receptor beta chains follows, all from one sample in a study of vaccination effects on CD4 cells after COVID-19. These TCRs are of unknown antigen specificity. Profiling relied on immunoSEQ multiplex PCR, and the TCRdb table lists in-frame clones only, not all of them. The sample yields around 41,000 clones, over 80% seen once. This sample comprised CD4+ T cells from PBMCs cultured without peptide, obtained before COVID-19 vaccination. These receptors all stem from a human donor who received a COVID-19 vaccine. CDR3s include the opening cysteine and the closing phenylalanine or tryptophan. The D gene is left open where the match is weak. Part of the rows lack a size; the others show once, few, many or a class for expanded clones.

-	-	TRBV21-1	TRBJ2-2	CAGQAGGCSNTGELFF	TGTGCTGGGCAAGCGGGGGGATGTTCGAACACCGGGGAGCTGTTTTTT
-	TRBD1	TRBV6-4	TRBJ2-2	CASSVGQGGTGELFF	TGTGCCAGCAGTGTCGGACAGGGAGGCACCGGGGAGCTGTTTTTT
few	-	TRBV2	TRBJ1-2	CASSGQTNYGYTF	TGTGCCAGCAGTGGACAGACTAACTATGGCTACACCTTC
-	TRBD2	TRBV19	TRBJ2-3	CASSAPVGLALGTQYF	TGTGCCAGTAGTGCCCCGGTGGGACTAGCGTTGGGGACGCAGTATTTT
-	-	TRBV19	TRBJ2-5	CASRRTANQETQYF	TGTGCCAGTAGACGGACAGCGAACCAAGAGACCCAGTACTTC
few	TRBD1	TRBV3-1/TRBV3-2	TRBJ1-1	CASSRQGARAFF	TGTGCCAGCAGCCGACAGGGGGCTCGGGCTTTCTTT
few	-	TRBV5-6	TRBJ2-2	CASTTRQGSGELFF	TGTGCCAGCACTACAAGGCAGGGCAGCGGGGAGCTGTTTTTT
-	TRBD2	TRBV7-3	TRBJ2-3	CASSKGLAGVDTQYF	TGTGCCAGCAGCAAGGGACTAGCGGGGGTGGATACGCAGTATTTT
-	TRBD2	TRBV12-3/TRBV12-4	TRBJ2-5	CASGRSKETQYF	TGTGCTAGCGGGCGCTCTAAAGAGACCCAGTACTTC
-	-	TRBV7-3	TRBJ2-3	CASTETGTNTDTQYF	TGTGCCAGCACCGAAACCGGGACAAATACAGATACGCAGTATTTT
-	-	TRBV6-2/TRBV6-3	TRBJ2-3	CASSYIQVTDTQYF	TGTGCCAGCAGTTACATCCAGGTCACAGATACGCAGTATTTT
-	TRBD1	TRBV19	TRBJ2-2	CASSPQDRGAPGELFF	TGTGCCAGTAGTCCACAGGACAGGGGGGCTCCCGGGGAGCTGTTTTTT
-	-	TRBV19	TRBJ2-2	CASSNPRISLNTGELFF	TGTGCCAGTAGTAACCCCCGCATAAGCCTTAACACCGGGGAGCTGTTTTTT
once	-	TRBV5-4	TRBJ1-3	CASSLDKSSGNTIYF	TGTGCCAGCAGCCTTGACAAATCCTCTGGAAACACCATATATTTT
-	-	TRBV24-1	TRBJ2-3	CATSDFRRTDTQYF	TGTGCCACCAGTGATTTCCGGCGAACAGATACGCAGTATTTT
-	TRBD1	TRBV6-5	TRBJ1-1	CASRRTQGARTEAFF	TGTGCCAGCAGACGAACTCAGGGGGCACGTACTGAAGCTTTCTTT
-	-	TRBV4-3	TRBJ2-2	CASSQDGYTGELFF	TGCGCCAGCAGCCAAGATGGATACACCGGGGAGCTGTTTTTT
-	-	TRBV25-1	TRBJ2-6	CASSLTGANVLTF	TGTGCCAGCAGTCTTACTGGGGCCAACGTCCTGACTTTC
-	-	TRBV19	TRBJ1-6	CASSIPSNGSPLHF	TGTGCCAGTAGTATCCCTTCGAACGGTTCACCCCTCCACTTT
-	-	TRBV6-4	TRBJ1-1	CASRNVQGVNTEAFF	TGTGCCAGCAGAAACGTACAGGGTGTGAACACTGAAGCTTTCTTT
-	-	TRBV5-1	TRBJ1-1	CASSLNSGSNTEAFF	TGCGCCAGCAGCTTGAACTCCGGTTCGAACACTGAAGCTTTCTTT
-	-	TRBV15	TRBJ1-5	CATSRELTSYSNQPQHF	TGTGCCACCAGCAGAGAACTGACAAGTTATAGCAATCAGCCCCAGCATTTT
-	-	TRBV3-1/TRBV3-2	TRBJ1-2	CASSQEYKVTF	TGTGCCAGCAGCCAAGAGTACAAGGTCACCTTC
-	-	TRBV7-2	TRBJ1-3	CASSLAGAGNTIYF	TGTGCCAGCAGCTTAGCAGGGGCAGGAAACACCATATATTTT
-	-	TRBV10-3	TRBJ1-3	CALRTSSGNTIYF	TGTGCCCTACGGACATCCTCTGGAAACACCATATATTTT
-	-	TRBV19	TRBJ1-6	CASKVGRNNSPLHF	TGTGCCAGTAAGGTTGGCCGGAATAATTCACCCCTCCACTTT
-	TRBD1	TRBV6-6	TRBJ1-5	CASKGTGGNQPQHF	TGTGCCAGTAAGGGGACAGGGGGCAATCAGCCCCAGCATTTT
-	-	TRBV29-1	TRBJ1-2	CSVEVPGVGYGYTF	TGCAGCGTTGAAGTACCGGGAGTTGGCTATGGCTACACCTTC
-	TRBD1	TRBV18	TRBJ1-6	CASSGTGGNNSPLHF	TGTGCCAGCTCAGGGACAGGGGGCAATAATTCACCCCTCCACTTT
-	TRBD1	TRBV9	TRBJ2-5	CASSAQRLGQGRETQYF	TGTGCCAGCAGCGCCCAACGCCTCGGACAGGGCCGAGAGACCCAGTACTTC
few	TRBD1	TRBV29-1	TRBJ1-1	CSANGGQGTPEAFF	TGCAGCGCAAACGGAGGACAGGGGACCCCTGAAGCTTTCTTT
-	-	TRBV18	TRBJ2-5	CASSLQTGYQETQYF	TGTGCCAGCTCACTTCAGACAGGCTACCAAGAGACCCAGTACTTC
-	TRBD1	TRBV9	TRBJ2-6	CASSLRGWTGVSGANVLTF	TGTGCCAGCAGCCTCAGGGGGTGGACAGGGGTTTCTGGGGCCAACGTCCTGACTTTC
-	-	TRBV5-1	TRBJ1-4	CASSLTGTNEKLFF	TGCGCCAGCAGCTTGACAGGGACTAATGAAAAACTGTTTTTT
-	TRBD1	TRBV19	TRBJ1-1	CASSIPGQGAVAFF	TGTGCCAGTAGTATACCTGGACAGGGGGCTGTGGCTTTCTTT
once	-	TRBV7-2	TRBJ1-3	CASSLRGGPSFGAGNTIYF	TGTGCCAGCAGCTTACGGGGGGGCCCAAGTTTTGGCGCTGGAAACACCATATATTTT
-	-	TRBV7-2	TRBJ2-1	CASARELGFNEQFF	TGTGCCAGCGCTAGGGAGTTAGGTTTCAATGAGCAGTTCTTC
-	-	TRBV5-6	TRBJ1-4	CASSFYDRLGEKLFF	TGTGCCAGCAGCTTTTACGACAGGCTTGGGGAAAAACTGTTTTTT
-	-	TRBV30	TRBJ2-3	CASTLAQGDTQYF	TGTGCCTCCACCCTAGCGCAAGGAGATACGCAGTATTTT
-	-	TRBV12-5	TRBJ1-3	CASGFEGNTIYF	TGTGCTAGTGGTTTCGAGGGAAACACCATATATTTT
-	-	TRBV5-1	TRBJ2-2	CASSLDIAGDGELFF	TGCGCCAGCAGCTTGGATATCGCAGGGGACGGGGAGCTGTTTTTT
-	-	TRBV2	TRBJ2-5	CASSDPGIQETQYF	TGTGCCAGCAGTGATCCGGGGATCCAAGAGACCCAGTACTTC
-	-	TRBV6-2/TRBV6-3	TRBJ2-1	CASSLYNEQFF	TGTGCCAGCAGTTTGTACAATGAGCAGTTCTTC
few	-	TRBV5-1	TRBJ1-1	CASSLVAGNTEAFF	TGCGCCAGCAGCTTGGTCGCTGGGAACACTGAAGCTTTCTTT
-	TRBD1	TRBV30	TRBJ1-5	CAWSVGQGAGQPQHF	TGTGCCTGGAGTGTAGGTCAGGGGGCCGGTCAGCCCCAGCATTTT
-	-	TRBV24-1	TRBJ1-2	CATSDQGKYGYTF	TGTGCCACCAGTGACCAGGGAAAGTATGGCTACACCTTC
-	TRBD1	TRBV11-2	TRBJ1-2	CASSLTRTGPLGYTF	TGTGCCAGCAGCTTAACTCGGACAGGGCCTCTTGGCTACACCTTC
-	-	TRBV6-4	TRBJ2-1	CASSPRVVYNYNEQFF	TGTGCCAGCAGCCCCCGGGTCGTATATAATTACAATGAGCAGTTCTTC
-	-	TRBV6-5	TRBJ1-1	CASSGTPNTEAFF	TGTGCCAGCAGCGGGACCCCCAACACTGAAGCTTTCTTT